The T cell receptor (beta chain) under discussion was sequenced for a study of shared clonotypes between healthy human individuals. Turning to the study itself: Researchers drew samples from two women and three men aged 18 to 49.

V was shortened by 6 bases and J by 3 bases, with 18 bases between the two germline ends. The CDR3 runs 15 residues. Germline values: CDR1 SGDLS, CDR2 YYNGEE. The protocol was immunoSEQ multiplex PCR, while the TCRdb copy is restricted to in-frame clones and leaves out a portion. Counted here are 520,000 or so clones, 79% occurring once; the ten biggest clones make up approximately 12%. The sequenced material came from PBMCs. This TCR derives from a woman between 40 and 55 years old in good health. Some clones in this sample may be carry-over from other donors' samples. The rearrangement links TRBV9 to TRBJ2-5, with TRBD2 as a possible D gene (5 bases). CDR3 sequence (DNA): TGTGCCAGCAACGTTCTCGGGATGGGTGAAGAGACCCAGTACTTC. It encodes CASNVLGMGEETQYF.